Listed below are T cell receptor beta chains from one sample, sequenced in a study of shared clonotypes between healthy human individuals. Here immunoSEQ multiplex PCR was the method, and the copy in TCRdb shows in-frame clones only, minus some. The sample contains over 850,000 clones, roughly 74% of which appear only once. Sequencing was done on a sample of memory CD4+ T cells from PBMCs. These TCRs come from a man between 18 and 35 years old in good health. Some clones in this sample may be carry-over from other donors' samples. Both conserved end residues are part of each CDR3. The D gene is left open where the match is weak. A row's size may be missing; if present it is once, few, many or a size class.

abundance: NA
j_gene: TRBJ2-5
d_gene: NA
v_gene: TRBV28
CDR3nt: TGTGCCAGCAGTTTAAGACTACAAGAGACCCAGTACTTC
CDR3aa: CASSLRLQETQYF

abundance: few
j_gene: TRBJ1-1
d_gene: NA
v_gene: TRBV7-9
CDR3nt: TGTGCCAGCAGCTTGGTTGAGAACACTGAAGCTTTCTTT
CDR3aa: CASSLVENTEAFF

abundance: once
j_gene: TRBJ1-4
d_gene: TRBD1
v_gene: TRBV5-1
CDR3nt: TGCGCCAGCAGCAACGGACAGGTTGCAACTAATGAAAAACTGTTTTTT
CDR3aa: CASSNGQVATNEKLFF

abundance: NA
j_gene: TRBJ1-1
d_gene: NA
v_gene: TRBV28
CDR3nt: TGTGCCAGCAGCAGGCGGGTCACTGAAGCTTTCTTT
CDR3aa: CASSRRVTEAFF

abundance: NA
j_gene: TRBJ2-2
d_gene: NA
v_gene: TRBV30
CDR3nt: TGTGCCTGGAAATCTAGCTCCACTTACGGGGAGCTGTTTTTT
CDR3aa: CAWKSSSTYGELFF

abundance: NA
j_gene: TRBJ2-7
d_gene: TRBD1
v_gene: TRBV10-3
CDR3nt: TGTGCCATCAGTAGGGGACAGAGCTCCTACGAGCAGTACTTC
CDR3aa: CAISRGQSSYEQYF

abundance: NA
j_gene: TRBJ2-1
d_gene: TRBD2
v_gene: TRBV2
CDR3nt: TGTGCCAGCAGTGAGACTAGCGGGAGGAGGAATGAGCAGTTCTTC
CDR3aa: CASSETSGRRNEQFF

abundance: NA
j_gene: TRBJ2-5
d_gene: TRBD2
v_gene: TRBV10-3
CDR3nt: TGTGCCATCAGTGAGTCGAACCTAGCGGGAGAGACCCAGTACTTC
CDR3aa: CAISESNLAGETQYF

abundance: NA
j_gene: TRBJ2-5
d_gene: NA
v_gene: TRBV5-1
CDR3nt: TGCGCCAGCAGCTTGTGGCCGGAACAAGAGACCCAGTACTTC
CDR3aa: CASSLWPEQETQYF

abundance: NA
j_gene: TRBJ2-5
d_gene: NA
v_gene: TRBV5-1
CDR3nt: TGCGCCAGCTACGGAAGCCCCTCGGAGACCCAGTACTTC
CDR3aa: CASYGSPSETQYF

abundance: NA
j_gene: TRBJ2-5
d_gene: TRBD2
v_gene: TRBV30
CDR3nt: TGTGCCTGGAAAGGGCGGGAGGTCTCTAGTGAGCAGTACTTC
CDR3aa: CAWKGREVSSEQYF

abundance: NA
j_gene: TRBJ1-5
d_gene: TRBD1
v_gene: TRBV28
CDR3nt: TGTGCCAGCAGTTTCCCCGCAGGGGGAAGCAATCAGCCCCAGCATTTT
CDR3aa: CASSFPAGGSNQPQHF

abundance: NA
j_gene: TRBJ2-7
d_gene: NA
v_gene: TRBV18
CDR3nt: TGTGCCAGCTCACCCTCAGGGACTTCCTACGAGCAGTACTTC
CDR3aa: CASSPSGTSYEQYF

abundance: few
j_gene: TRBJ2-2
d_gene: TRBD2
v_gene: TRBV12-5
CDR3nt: TGTGCTAGTGGACTAGCGGGAGGGGCCGGGGAGCTGTTTTTT
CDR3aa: CASGLAGGAGELFF

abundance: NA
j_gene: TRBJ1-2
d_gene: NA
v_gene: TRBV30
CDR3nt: TGTGCCTGGAGATCGTCCTCAGGACCCTATGGCTACACCTTC
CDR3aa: CAWRSSSGPYGYTF

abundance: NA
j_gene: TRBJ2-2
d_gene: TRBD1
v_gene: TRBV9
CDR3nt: TGTGCCAGCACCCCCTCGGGACAGTACACCGGGGAGCTGTTTTTT
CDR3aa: CASTPSGQYTGELFF

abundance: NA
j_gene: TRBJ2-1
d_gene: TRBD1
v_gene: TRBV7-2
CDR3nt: TGTGCCAGCAGCTTATACCCCAGAGGACAGGGGGACGATGAGCAGTTCTTC
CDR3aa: CASSLYPRGQGDDEQFF

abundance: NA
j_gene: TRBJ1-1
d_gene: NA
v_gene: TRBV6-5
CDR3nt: TGTGCCAGCAGGTCGGCAACTGAAGCTTTCTTT
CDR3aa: CASRSATEAFF

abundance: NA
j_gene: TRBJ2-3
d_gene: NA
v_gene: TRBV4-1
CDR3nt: TGCGCCAGCAGCCAACCTCGCGACAGTCCCGGGACGCAGTATTTT
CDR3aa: CASSQPRDSPGTQYF